This T cell receptor (beta chain) was found in a study of T cells after yellow fever vaccination (dated by TCRdb to between 2018 and 2021). Regarding the study in general: The SMART-Seq v4 Ultra Low Input RNA kit was used to prepare libraries from fractions with low cell numbers. Two healthy male donors, one aged 18 to 30 and one aged 30 to 39 years, were included in the cohort. To follow T-cell clones before and after both primary and booster YFV17D yellow fever vaccination, bulk TCR alpha and beta repertoires underwent longitudinal sequencing. Blood was collected at multiple timepoints before and after primary and secondary immunization, and bulk PBMC replicates and cell subsets were isolated.

This clonotype was seen ten or more times. The target of this receptor is not known. No base qualities exist here, and no much larger clone lies one base off it. The instrument given in TCRdb is Illumina NovaSeq 6000. TCR cDNA was made using 5'RACE template switching, a step that added a universal primer site and unique molecular identifiers. Priming for cDNA synthesis came from both the TCR alpha and TCR beta constant segments. Library amplification used two PCR steps, and the second PCR step added sample barcodes and sequencing adapters. Sequencing of libraries was performed on Illumina HiSeq 2500 (2x100 bp) or NovaSeq (2x150 bp). On the study's bioinformatics: MIGEC handled demultiplexing of reads and collapsing into UMI consensus sequences, while MiXCR performed V(D)J alignment. Vaccine-responding clonotypes were identified with edgeR using replicate PBMC samples, with FDR below 0.01 and a log2 fold change above 5 up to day 15 being required. CD4 or CD8 identity was assigned to each bulk clonotype according to whether the clonotype was present at higher abundance in the sequenced CD4 repertoire or the sequenced CD8 repertoire. TCRdb itself trimmed the public reads at Q25 with fastp, ran MiXCR and retained productive beta chains. Rows are combined by CDR3 protein, so each entry shows the most common genes and DNA. The V and J calls come from TCRdb's annotation, not from the publication. For this sample there are some 350,000 distinct CDR3 sequences; approximately 4% appear just once. The ten largest account for around 23% of the sample.

This specimen's treatment or condition label, interpreted: live attenuated yellow fever vaccine strain. Two biological replicates of bulk PBMCs were collected at each blood-draw timepoint. PBMCs were isolated from peripheral blood using a standard Ficoll-Paque protocol. RNA was extracted with TriZol from bulk PBMCs, CD4 and CD8 fractions, and dextramer-positive and dextramer-negative fractions. CDR1 and CDR2 are drawn from the germline V gene: MDHEN, SYDVKM. The junction shows trimming of 6 bases on V and 0 bases on J, plus 12 bases between the germline ends. Including cysteine and phenylalanine, the CDR3 has 15 amino acids. Only the CDR3 region is kept as DNA, spanning 45 bases read in frame from base 1. Paper-wide results and their limitations: Because the study included only a couple of donors, the extent to which the findings can be generalized is limited. FACS-sorted repertoires could contain abundant contaminating clonotypes from the bulk population, so computational filtering was required. Most clones expanded after primary vaccination were re-detected after the booster (about 96% of CD4 and approximately 88% of CD8), suggesting broad memory maintenance. A small share of clonotypes occurred in both CD4 and CD8 compartments, likely arising from convergent recombination. Compared with the primary T-cell response, the secondary T-cell response was faster but weaker, reaching its peak on day 5 rather than on day 15.

The sequence was obtained from a man between 18 and 35 years old who received the YFV17D yellow fever vaccine. Sequences were derived from PBMCs, sampled 5 days after the yellow fever booster vaccination. Here the chain combines TRBV28 and TRBJ2-1; TRBD1 is possibly the D segment (7 matching bases). The DNA sequence reads TGTGCCAGCAGGGCAGGGGGACTCTCCTACAATGAGCAGTTCTTC. The translation is CASRAGGLSYNEQFF. The CDR3 plus the reference TRBV28 and TRBJ2-1 genes for the other parts give the full variable domain: DVKVTQSSRYLVKRTGEKVFLECVQDMDHENMFWYRQDPGLGLRLIYFSYDVKMKEKGDIPEGYSVSREKKERFSLILESASTNQTSMYLCASRAGGLSYNEQFFGPGTRLTVL.